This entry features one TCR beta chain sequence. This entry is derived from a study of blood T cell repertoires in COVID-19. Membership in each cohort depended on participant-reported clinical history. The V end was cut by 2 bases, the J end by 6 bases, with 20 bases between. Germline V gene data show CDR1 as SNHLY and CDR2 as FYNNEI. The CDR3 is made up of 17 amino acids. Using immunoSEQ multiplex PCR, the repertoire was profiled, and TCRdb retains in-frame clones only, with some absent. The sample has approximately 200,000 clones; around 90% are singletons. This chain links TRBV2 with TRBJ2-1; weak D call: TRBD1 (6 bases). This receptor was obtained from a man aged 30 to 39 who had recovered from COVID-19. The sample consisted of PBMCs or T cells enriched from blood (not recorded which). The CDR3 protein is CASSETPTGPPRNEQFF. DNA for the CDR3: TGTGCCAGCAGTGAAACCCCGACAGGACCTCCTCGCAATGAGCAGTTCTTC.